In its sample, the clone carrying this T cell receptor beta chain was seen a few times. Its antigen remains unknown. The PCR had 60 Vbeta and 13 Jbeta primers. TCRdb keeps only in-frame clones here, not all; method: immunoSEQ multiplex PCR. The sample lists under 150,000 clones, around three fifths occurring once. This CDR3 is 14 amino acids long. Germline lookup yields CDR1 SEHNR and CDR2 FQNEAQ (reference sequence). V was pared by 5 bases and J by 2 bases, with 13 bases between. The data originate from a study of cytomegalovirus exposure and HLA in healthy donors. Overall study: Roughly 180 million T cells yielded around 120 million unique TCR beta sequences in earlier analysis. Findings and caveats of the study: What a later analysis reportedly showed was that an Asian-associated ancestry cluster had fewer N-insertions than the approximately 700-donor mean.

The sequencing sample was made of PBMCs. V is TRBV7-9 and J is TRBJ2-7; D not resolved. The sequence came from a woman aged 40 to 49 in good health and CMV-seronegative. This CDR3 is CASSVEDRAYEQYF. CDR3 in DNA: TGTGCCAGCAGCGTAGAGGATCGGGCCTACGAGCAGTACTTC.